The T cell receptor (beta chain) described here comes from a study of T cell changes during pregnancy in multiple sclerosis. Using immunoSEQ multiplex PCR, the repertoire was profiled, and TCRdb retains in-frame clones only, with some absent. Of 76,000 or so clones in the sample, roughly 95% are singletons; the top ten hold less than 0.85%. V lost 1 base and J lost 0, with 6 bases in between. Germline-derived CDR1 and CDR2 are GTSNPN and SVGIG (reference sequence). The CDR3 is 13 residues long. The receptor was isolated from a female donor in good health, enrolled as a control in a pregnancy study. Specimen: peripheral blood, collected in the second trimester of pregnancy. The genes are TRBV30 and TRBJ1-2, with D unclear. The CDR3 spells CAWSASANYGYTF. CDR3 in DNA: TGTGCCTGGAGTGCATCAGCTAACTATGGCTACACCTTC.